Listed here are 32 T cell receptor beta chains from one sample, sequenced in a study of T cells after posttransplantation cyclophosphamide. Libraries were prepared by immunoSEQ multiplex PCR; TCRdb keeps only in-frame clonotypes and omits some of them. This sample has some 5,700 clones, with roughly 98% found just once. Source material: memory CD4+ T cells sorted from PBMCs. Receptors were obtained from a man in his forties or fifties in good health, CMV-negative, and a related stem cell transplant donor.

The V gene is TRBV10-1, the J gene TRBJ2-7, with D hard to call. In germline, CDR1 is WNHNN, CDR2 SYGVQD (reference sequence). Trimming left V 2 bases short and J 3 bases short, with 8 bases between. CDR3 length: 13 amino acids. The CDR3 DNA follows: TGCGCCAGCAGTGAGACAGAAAGCTACGAGCAGTACTTC. Translated, it gives CASSETESYEQYF.

The chain links TRBV18 to TRBJ1-5; D is perhaps TRBD1 (6 bases). The CDR3 length is 15 residues. Germline lookup yields CDR1 KGHSH and CDR2 LQKENI. V dropped 2 bases and J dropped 3 bases, with 11 bases sitting between them. The CDR3 DNA reads TGTGCCAGCTCACCAGGTGGACAGCTCAATCAGCCCCAGCATTTT. Amino acids: CASSPGGQLNQPQHF.

This chain links TRBV19 with TRBJ1-2; TRBD1 matches at 8 bases. In germline, CDR1 is LNHDA, CDR2 SQIVND (reference sequence). After removal of 3 bases from V and 6 bases from J, the junction contained 3 bases not matched to a gene. This CDR3 comprises 13 residues. The CDR3 nucleotides read TGTGCCAGTAGTATGGACAGGGTGGATGGCTACACCTTC. Translation gives CASSMDRVDGYTF. Full variable domain (rest looked up from reference TRBV19 and TRBJ1-2): DGGITQSPKYLFRKEGQNVTLSCEQNLNHDAMYWYRQDPGQGLRLIYYSQIVNDFQKGDIAEGYSVSREKKESFPLTVTSAQKNPTAFYLCASSMDRVDGYTFGSGTRLTVV.

V usage is TRBV9 and J usage is TRBJ2-2; 10 nucleotides agree with TRBD2. Germline CDR1 is SGDLS and CDR2 is YYNGEE. The CDR3 totals 15 residues. Losses at the gene ends were 2 bases for V and 3 bases for J; bases not matched to a gene: 1. CDR3: CASSVSGRDTGELFF. The DNA for the CDR3 is TGTGCCAGCAGCGTGAGCGGGAGGGACACCGGGGAGCTGTTTTTT.

The genes are TRBV7-3 and TRBJ1-1, with TRBD1 matching 7 bases. The V gene end was trimmed by 5 bases and the J gene end by 4 bases; junction bases not matched to a gene: 10. The CDR3 runs 15 residues. Germline CDR1 is SGHTA and CDR2 is FQGTGA. In DNA, the CDR3 is TGTGCCAGCAGCCCCAAAACAGGGGAGCGCACTGAAGCTTTCTTT. Translated: CASSPKTGERTEAFF.

V usage is TRBV29-1 and J usage is TRBJ1-1, with TRBD1 as a possible D gene (6 bases). V gave up 4 bases and J gave up 0 bases, with 9 bases separating them. The CDR3 runs to 13 residues. CDR1 is SQVTM, CDR2 ANQGSEA, per germline. The CDR3 is CSVVGQLNTEAFF. The CDR3 nucleotides read TGCAGCGTTGTAGGACAGTTGAACACTGAAGCTTTCTTT.

The genes are TRBV2 and TRBJ1-4; no clear D gene. Germline CDR1 SNHLY, CDR2 FYNNEI. The CDR3 is 15 residues long. V lost 6 bases and J lost 10, with 21 bases in between. For the CDR3, the DNA is TGTGCCAGCAGACTGAGTTCCGGGGATCCTGGAAAACTGTTTTTT. It encodes CASRLSSGDPGKLFF.

The chain uses TRBV29-1 and TRBJ1-1, with TRBD1 matching 7 bases. The CDR3 is made up of 13 amino acids. The germline V gene encodes CDR1 SQVTM and CDR2 ANQGSEA. The junction had 6 bases not matched to a gene; V was cut back by 7 bases and J by 1 base. The CDR3 region is CSALGTANTEAFF. As DNA, the CDR3 is TGCAGCGCCCTCGGGACAGCGAACACTGAAGCTTTCTTT.

This chain joins TRBV11-2 and TRBJ2-1; TRBD2 matches 8 bases. The CDR3 spans 14 residues. The trim removed 1 base at V and 15 bases at J, leaving 11 bases unmatched. Per germline, CDR1 SGHAT and CDR2 FQNNGV. CDR3 DNA: TGTGCCAGCAGCTTAGCTGTTTCGGGAGGGTATACGTTCTTC. It specifies CASSLAVSGGYTFF.

V is TRBV19 and J is TRBJ2-7; no definite D call. The CDR3 is 15 residues long. V lost 0 bases, J lost 3 bases, and 12 bases lay in between. The germline CDR1 and CDR2 sequences are LNHDA and SQIVND (reference sequence). CDR3 protein: CASSIDSNIRYEQYF. In nucleotides, the CDR3 is TGTGCCAGTAGTATAGATTCTAATATACGCTACGAGCAGTACTTC.

CDR3 protein: CASRPGLAGMNEQFF. Here the CDR3 DNA reads TGTGCCAGCAGACCAGGACTAGCGGGGATGAATGAGCAGTTCTTC. This rearrangement joins TRBV6-1 to TRBJ2-1, with 12 bases identical to TRBD2. Looked up from germline, CDR1 is MNHNS and CDR2 is SASEGT. This CDR3 comprises 15 residues. V trimming: 6 bases; J trimming: 7 bases; junction bases outside the gene matches: 7.

J is TRBJ1-1 and V is TRBV9; the D is unclear. CDR1 is SGDLS, CDR2 YYNGEE, per germline. V lost 1 base to trimming and J lost 3 bases, with 7 bases between them. The CDR3 runs to 13 residues. The CDR3 sequence: CASSVTADTEAFF. The CDR3 nucleotides are TGTGCCAGCAGCGTAACCGCAGACACTGAAGCTTTCTTT. The whole variable domain, remainder taken from reference TRBV9 and TRBJ1-1, is DSGVTQTPKHLITATGQRVTLRCSPRSGDLSVYWYQQSLDQGLQFLIQYYNGEERAKGNILERFSAQQFPDLHSELNLSSLELGDSALYFCASSVTADTEAFFGQGTRLTVV.

The chain carries TRBV18 and TRBJ2-5; 7 bases are a match to TRBD1. This CDR3 contains 14 residues. V shed 2 bases and J 2 bases; nucleotides not matched to a gene: 2. The germline CDR1 and CDR2 sequences are KGHSH and LQKENI. The DNA of the CDR3 is TGTGCCAGCTCACCAGGGACAGCACAAGAGACCCAGTACTTC. Translating gives CASSPGTAQETQYF.

The genes are TRBV30 and TRBJ2-2; tentative D call: TRBD1 (6 bases). Germline CDR1 reads GTSNPN; CDR2 reads SVGIG (reference sequence). The CDR3 spans 16 residues. Trimming left V 1 base short and J 4 bases short, with 16 bases between. The CDR3 region is CAWSAPLGTSTGELFF. The CDR3 DNA follows: TGTGCCTGGAGTGCCCCCCTGGGGACATCCACCGGGGAGCTGTTTTTT.

The chain links TRBV6-6 to TRBJ2-2, with 7 bases matching TRBD2. Germline trimming cut 6 bases from V and 4 bases from J; bases unmatched to any gene: 8. This CDR3 comprises 15 residues. Per the germline V gene, CDR1 is MNHNY and CDR2 is SVGAGI (reference sequence). The CDR3 reads CASSPRPSGTGELFF. DNA of the CDR3: TGTGCCAGCAGCCCACGTCCTAGCGGCACCGGGGAGCTGTTTTTT.

The chain links TRBV6-1 to TRBJ2-6, with unresolved D. V lost 2 bases to trimming and J lost 0 bases, with 5 bases between them. There are 15 residues in the CDR3. Germline CDR1 reads MNHNS; CDR2 reads SASEGT. The CDR3 loop is CASSEQASGANVLTF. CDR3 bases: TGTGCCAGCAGTGAACAGGCCTCTGGGGCCAACGTCCTGACTTTC.

The genes are TRBV28 and TRBJ1-1; D gene unclear. Trimming took 4 bases from V and 3 from J, leaving 9 bases between them. Looked up from germline, CDR1 is MDHEN and CDR2 is SYDVKM. There are 13 residues in the CDR3. The CDR3 DNA is TGTGCCAGCAGTTCAGAACAACACACTGAAGCTTTCTTT. Translating it yields CASSSEQHTEAFF.

This sequence joins TRBV10-3 and TRBJ2-6; D gene ambiguous. From germline, CDR1 is ENHRY and CDR2 SYGVKD. CDR3 length: 15 residues. The V and J ends lost 0 bases and 2 bases respectively, with 5 bases between them. CDR3 nucleotide sequence: TGTGCCATCAGTGAGTCCTATACTGGGGCCAACGTCCTGACTTTC. As protein: CAISESYTGANVLTF.

This sequence joins TRBV27 and TRBJ2-5; 9 nucleotides align to TRBD1. Germline CDR1 is MNHEY and CDR2 is SMNVEV (reference sequence). The CDR3 is made up of 17 amino acids. V lost 6 bases to trimming and J lost 5 bases; unmatched junction nucleotides: 16. CDR3 residues: CASSRWSGQGFSETQYF. CDR3 sequence (DNA): TGTGCCAGCAGCCGCTGGTCGGGACAGGGATTTTCGGAGACCCAGTACTTC.

This rearrangement joins TRBV5-1 to TRBJ2-7, with D tentatively TRBD2 (5 bases). Germline lookup yields CDR1 SGHRS and CDR2 YFSETQ. The germline V and J ends were trimmed by 0 bases and 6 bases, with 10 bases remaining between them. CDR3 length equals 13 residues. The CDR3 DNA sequence: TGCGCCAGCAGCTTGGCGGGAATCGGCGAGCAGTACTTC. Translated: CASSLAGIGEQYF. Filled out from reference TRBV5-1 and TRBJ2-7, the complete variable domain reads KAGVTQTPRYLIKTRGQQVTLSCSPISGHRSVSWYQQTPGQGLQFLFEYFSETQRNKGNFPGRFSGRQFSNSRSEMNVSTLELGDSALYLCASSLAGIGEQYFGPGTRLTVT.

V usage is TRBV6-1 and J usage is TRBJ1-1; TRBD1 might be the D (6 bases). The V gene's germline CDR1 is MNHNS and CDR2 SASEGT. The CDR3 extends over 14 amino acids. Trimming removed 6 bases at V and 7 bases at J, with 18 bases between. As DNA, the CDR3 is TGTGCCAGCAGAAATATCGCCGGGACACGTGAAGCTTTCTTT. It encodes CASRNIAGTREAFF.

The rearrangement joins TRBV5-1 to TRBJ2-7, with 8 bases matching TRBD1. The germline V gene encodes CDR1 SGHRS and CDR2 YFSETQ. Trimming removed 0 bases from V and 4 bases from J; junction bases left unmatched: 6. This CDR3 has 15 amino acids. The DNA for the CDR3 is TGCGCCAGCAGCTTGGGGCAGGGGGCGCAATACGAGCAGTACTTC. Protein: CASSLGQGAQYEQYF. The complete variable domain, with remaining parts taken from reference TRBV5-1 and TRBJ2-7, reads KAGVTQTPRYLIKTRGQQVTLSCSPISGHRSVSWYQQTPGQGLQFLFEYFSETQRNKGNFPGRFSGRQFSNSRSEMNVSTLELGDSALYLCASSLGQGAQYEQYFGPGTRLTVT.

J is TRBJ1-2 and V is TRBV28; 7 bases agree with TRBD1. The CDR3 sequence is 12 residues long. J was trimmed by 5 bases and V by 6 bases; bases with no gene match: 3. From germline, CDR1 is MDHEN and CDR2 SYDVKM. CDR3 sequence: CASRAGGYGYTF. The CDR3 DNA follows: TGTGCCAGCAGAGCAGGGGGGTATGGCTACACCTTC.

This rearrangement joins TRBV6-5 to TRBJ2-1; 11 bases match TRBD2. The junction had 3 bases not matched to a gene; V was cut back by 5 bases and J by 3 bases. From germline, CDR1 is MNHEY and CDR2 SVGAGI. CDR3 length: 15 residues. CDR3 amino acids: CASSMTSGVYNEQFF. The CDR3 DNA sequence: TGTGCCAGCAGTATGACTAGCGGGGTCTACAATGAGCAGTTCTTC.

This clone was picked up one time. The chain links TRBV5-1 to TRBJ1-1; possibly TRBD1 for D (5 bases). V lost 0 bases and J 7 bases, leaving 13 bases between the germline ends. The CDR3 totals 14 residues. The germline gives CDR1 SGHRS, CDR2 YFSETQ. The CDR3 region is CASSLAGRSVEAFF. For the CDR3, the DNA is TGCGCCAGCAGCTTGGCAGGGCGGTCAGTTGAAGCTTTCTTT.

The gene calls are TRBV19 and TRBJ1-1; 7 bases are a match to TRBD1. J was trimmed by 1 base and V by 3 bases; bases with no gene match: 14. The length of the CDR3 is 18 residues. Looked up from germline, CDR1 is LNHDA and CDR2 is SQIVND (reference sequence). The CDR3 bases are TGTGCCAGTAGTATCCGACAGGGCGGAGGGGGTCGGAACACTGAAGCTTTCTTT. It specifies CASSIRQGGGGRNTEAFF.

The chain joins TRBV9 to TRBJ1-2; 11 nucleotides line up with TRBD1. J was trimmed by 3 bases and V by 4 bases; bases with no gene match: 11. Germline CDR1 reads SGDLS; CDR2 reads YYNGEE. The CDR3 has 17 amino acids. The CDR3 here is CASSPTGQGAGDYGYTF. The CDR3, as DNA: TGTGCCAGCAGCCCCACCGGACAGGGGGCCGGTGACTATGGCTACACCTTC.

The chain joins TRBV7-2 to TRBJ2-5, with TRBD2 matching over 7 bases. TRBJ2-7 explains the end of the DNA better; the J call may be wrong. Germline assignment: CDR1 SGHTA and CDR2 FQGNSA. The CDR3 is 14 amino acids. The CDR3 here is CASSFGLGSYEQYF. CDR3 nucleotides: TGTGCCAGCAGCTTTGGACTAGGGAGCTACGAGCAGTACTTC.

The V and J genes are TRBV18 and TRBJ2-1, with 9 bases fitting TRBD2. V dropped 2 bases and J dropped 2; count of bases not matched to a gene: 7. This CDR3 is 17 amino acids long. CDR1 is KGHSH and CDR2 is LQKENI in the germline V gene. CDR3 nucleotide sequence: TGTGCCAGCTCACCATTAGCGGGAGTCGCTACCTACAATGAGCAGTTCTTC. Protein: CASSPLAGVATYNEQFF.

V is TRBV30 and J is TRBJ1-4; no definite D call. Germline V gene sequence: CDR1 GTSNPN, CDR2 SVGIG (reference sequence). CDR3 size: 17 residues. V was clipped by 4 bases and J by 5 bases, with 23 bases between them. This CDR3 reads CAWNLEGLGSRNEKLFF. In DNA, the CDR3 is TGTGCCTGGAATCTTGAGGGCTTGGGGTCCAGAAATGAAAAACTGTTTTTT.

As for this clone: Other DNA sequences of this sample code for an identical CDR3. The chain uses TRBV7-8 and TRBJ1-4, with a weak D call TRBD1 (6 bases). The CDR3 has 14 residues. V gave up 6 bases and J gave up 7 bases, with 15 bases separating them. Germline CDR1 reads SGHVS; CDR2 reads FQNEAQ. This CDR3 reads CASRGGRAGEKLFF. The CDR3 region has the DNA TGTGCCAGCAGAGGGGGGAGGGCTGGTGAAAAACTGTTTTTT. Full variable domain (missing parts from reference TRBV7-8 and TRBJ1-4): GAGVSQSPRYKVAKRGQDVALRCDPISGHVSLFWYQQALGQGPEFLTYFQNEAQLDKSGLPSDRFFAERPEGSVSTLKIQRTQQEDSAVYLCASRGGRAGEKLFFGSGTQLSVL.

V and J are TRBV9 and TRBJ2-3; maybe TRBD1 (5 bases). CDR3 length: 14 amino acids. CDR1 and CDR2 from the germline V gene are SGDLS and YYNGEE. The V end lost 4 bases, the J end lost 0 bases, and 9 bases lay between the germline ends. The CDR3 spells CASSPGPSTDTQYF. In DNA, the CDR3 is TGTGCCAGCAGCCCAGGGCCGAGCACAGATACGCAGTATTTT.